This TCR beta chain originates from a study of blood T cell repertoires in COVID-19. The protocol was immunoSEQ multiplex PCR, while the TCRdb copy is restricted to in-frame clones and leaves out a portion. The table records about 350,000 clones, approximately 89% of them present only once. The V gene lost 0 bases and the J gene lost 3 bases, with 15 bases spanning the gap. Germline CDR1 and CDR2: LNHNV and YYDKDF (reference sequence). The CDR3 is 18 amino acids. The origin of this receptor is a woman in her 30s who had recovered from COVID-19. The chain joins TRBV15 to TRBJ1-6; D not resolved. The sample consisted of PBMCs or T cells enriched from blood (not recorded which). In nucleotides, the CDR3 is TGTGCCACCAGCAGAGATTCCGTACGGACTTACTATAATTCACCCCTCCACTTT. This gives the protein CATSRDSVRTYYNSPLHF. The full variable domain, completed using reference TRBV15 and TRBJ1-6, is DAMVIQNPRYQVTQFGKPVTLSCSQTLNHNVMYWYQQKSSQAPKLLFHYYDKDFNNEADTPDNFQSRRPNTSFCFLDIRSPGLGDTAMYLCATSRDSVRTYYNSPLHFGNGTRLTVT.